The 12 T cell receptor beta chains below were found in one sample sequenced in a study of post-analysis software for immune sequencing data. Study observations and caveats: Roughly 5 TRBV segments, TRBV5-6, TRBV5-1 and TRBV20-1 among them, were found more frequent in patients than controls.

These TCRs' antigens remain unknown. Prepared TCR beta cDNA libraries contained unique molecular identifiers. TCRdb called the PCR reads again in MiXCR, with one record for every CDR3 protein. The table lists 400,000 to 500,000 distinct CDR3 sequences, 39% of them singletons, with approximately 7.1% in the top ten. The specimen sequenced was blood. The receptors shown here come from a girl aged 2 to 9 with multiple sclerosis.

This clonotype was detected a few times. This sequence joins TRBV28 and TRBJ2-1; D may match TRBD1 or TRBD2 (6 bases each). The V end was cut by 4 bases, the J end by 15 bases, with 19 bases between. This CDR3 region has 13 residues. The germline gives CDR1 MDHEN, CDR2 SYDVKM. The DNA for the CDR3 is TGTGCCAGCAGTTCCGGGGGCTCGGGAGTTCTGTTCTTC. The encoded protein is CASSSGGSGVLFF.

The rearrangement uses TRBV10-3 and TRBJ2-5; possibly TRBD1 or TRBD2 for D (5 bases each). CDR1 is ENHRY, CDR2 SYGVKD, per germline. This CDR3 has 15 amino acids. V was pared by 6 bases and J by 1 base, with 15 bases between. CDR3 in DNA: TGTGCCATCAGCCCGGGACCGCTGCTCCAAGAGACCCAGTACTTC. It codes for CAISPGPLLQETQYF.

This clonotype appeared a few times. The chain has TRBV10-3 and TRBJ2-7; D is undetermined. Germline CDR1 reads ENHRY; CDR2 reads SYGVKD. This CDR3 has 13 amino acids. V was cut by 3 bases and J by 4 bases, with 10 bases left in between. In nucleotides, the CDR3 is TGTGCCATCAGTGATGCGTCACGGTACGAGCAGTACTTC. This codes for CAISDASRYEQYF.

The chain has TRBV11-1 and TRBJ2-3; the D is unclear. Germline assignment: CDR1 SGHAT and CDR2 FQDESV (reference sequence). The V end lost 1 base, the J end lost 0 bases, and 14 bases lay between the germline ends. The CDR3 extends over 17 amino acids. CDR3 sequence (DNA): TGTGCCAGCAGCTTAGGCGGTATTCGGGCTAGCACAGATACGCAGTATTTT. Translated: CASSLGGIRASTDTQYF.

The chain recombines TRBV6-4 with TRBJ2-1, with D perhaps matching TRBD1 or TRBD2 (7 bases each). This CDR3 is built from 15 residues. V lost 3 bases and J 7 bases, leaving 16 bases between the germline ends. Looked up from germline, CDR1 is MRHNA and CDR2 is SNTAGT. The CDR3: CASSETGEGGNEQFF. The CDR3 coding sequence is TGTGCCAGCAGTGAAACAGGGGAGGGGGGGAATGAGCAGTTCTTC.

The sample holds a few counts of this clonotype. The rearrangement uses TRBV19 and TRBJ2-7, with TRBD2 matching over 7 bases. The CDR3 covers 13 residues. Trimming took 7 bases from V and 2 from J; bases not matched to a gene: 5. Germline V gene data show CDR1 as LNHDA and CDR2 as SQIVND (reference sequence). For the CDR3, the DNA is TGTGCCAGTAAGGCTAGCGGAACCTACGAGCAGTACTTC. Protein: CASKASGTYEQYF.

The CDR3 is CASSLVGQSTTGANVLTF. In DNA, the CDR3 is TGTGCCAGCAGCTTAGTGGGACAGTCTACTACTGGGGCCAACGTCCTGACTTTC. The chain has TRBV7-2 and TRBJ2-6, with TRBD1 matching over 7 bases. Germline assignment: CDR1 SGHTA and CDR2 FQGNSA. With 1 base clipped from V and 2 bases from J, the junction kept 8 bases outside the gene matches. The CDR3 runs to 18 residues.

A few counts support this clonotype. The rearrangement links TRBV20-1 to TRBJ2-7; TRBD1 matches at 7 bases. Trimming cost V 6 bases and J 3 bases; bases outside gene matches: 8. Germline lookup yields CDR1 DFQATT and CDR2 SNEGSKA (reference sequence). This CDR3 spans 13 amino acids. The CDR3 nucleotides read TGCAGTGCGAGGGGGCTCCCGCTCTACGAGCAGTACTTC. Translating it yields CSARGLPLYEQYF.

This chain joins TRBV6-2 or TRBV6-3 and TRBJ1-2, with D tentatively TRBD1 (6 bases). V lost 4 bases, J lost 8 bases, and 23 bases lay in between. CDR3 length equals 16 residues. Germline CDR1 is MNHEY and CDR2 is SVGEGT. As DNA, the CDR3 is TGTGCCAGCAGTTTACGGCGGGTCATGGGGGGCAAGGGCTACACCTTC. Its protein product is CASSLRRVMGGKGYTF.

This chain uses TRBV20-1 with TRBJ2-7, with 11 bases lining up with TRBD2. The CDR3 has 15 residues. Germline values: CDR1 DFQATT, CDR2 SNEGSKA (reference sequence). V gave up 5 bases and J gave up 1 base; unmatched junction bases: 7. In DNA, the CDR3 is TGCAGTGCTCCTGGGACTAGCGGTGTTTCCTACGAGCAGTACTTC. Its protein product is CSAPGTSGVSYEQYF.

This clonotype has more than one count but fewer than ten. The V call is TRBV5-6, the J call TRBJ2-3; 7 bases are shared with TRBD1. CDR1 is SGHDT, CDR2 YYEEEE, per germline. Trimming cost V 4 bases and J 6 bases; bases outside gene matches: 11. CDR3 length: 15 residues. CDR3 bases: TGTGCCAGCAGCCGCGGGTACCAGGGGGTCGATACGCAGTATTTT. It is translated as CASSRGYQGVDTQYF.

The sample holds a few counts of this clonotype. J is TRBJ2-5 and V is TRBV6-6; D unclear. The germline V gene encodes CDR1 MNHNY and CDR2 SVGAGI (reference sequence). The CDR3 extends over 14 amino acids. Trimming pared 2 bases from V and 2 bases from J, leaving 9 bases between. The CDR3 DNA reads TGTGCCAGCAGTTACAGGTCTAGGCAAGAGACCCAGTACTTC. Amino acid sequence: CASSYRSRQETQYF.